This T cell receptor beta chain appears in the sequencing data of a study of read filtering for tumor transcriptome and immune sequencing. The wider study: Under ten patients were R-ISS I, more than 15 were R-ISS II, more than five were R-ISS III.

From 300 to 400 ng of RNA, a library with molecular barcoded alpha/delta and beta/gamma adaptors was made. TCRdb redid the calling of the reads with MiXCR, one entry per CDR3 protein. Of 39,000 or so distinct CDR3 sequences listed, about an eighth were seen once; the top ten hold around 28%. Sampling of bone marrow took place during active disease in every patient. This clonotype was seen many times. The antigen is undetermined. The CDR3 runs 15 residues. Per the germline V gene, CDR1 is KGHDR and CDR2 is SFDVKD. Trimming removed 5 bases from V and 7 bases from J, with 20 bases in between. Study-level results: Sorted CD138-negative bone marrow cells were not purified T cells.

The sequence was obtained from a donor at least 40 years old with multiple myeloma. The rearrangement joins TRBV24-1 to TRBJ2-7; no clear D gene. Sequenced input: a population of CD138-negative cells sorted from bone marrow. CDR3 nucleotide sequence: TGTGCCACCAGTGTCCCCCTGGACGGGCCTCAAGAGCAGTACTTC. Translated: CATSVPLDGPQEQYF.